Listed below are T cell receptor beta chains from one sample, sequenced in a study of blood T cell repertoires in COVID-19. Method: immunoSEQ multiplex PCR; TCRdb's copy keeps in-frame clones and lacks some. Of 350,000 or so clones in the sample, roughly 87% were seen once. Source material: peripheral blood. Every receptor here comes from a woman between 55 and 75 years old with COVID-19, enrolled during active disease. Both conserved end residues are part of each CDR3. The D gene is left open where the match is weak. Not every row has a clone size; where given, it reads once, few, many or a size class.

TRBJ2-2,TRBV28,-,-,TGTGCCAGCAGTTTTGGGGGGGCGGACACCGGGGAGCTGTTTTTT,CASSFGGADTGELFF
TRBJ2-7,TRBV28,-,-,TGTGCCAGCAGACTAGGCCCCAGTTACGAGCAGTACTTC,CASRLGPSYEQYF
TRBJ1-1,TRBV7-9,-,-,TGTGCCAGTGGGACACGTCGGGGAACTGAAGCTTTCTTT,CASGTRRGTEAFF
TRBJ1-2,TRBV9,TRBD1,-,TGTGCCAGCAGCGTGCGACAGGGGTCTGGCTACACCTTC,CASSVRQGSGYTF
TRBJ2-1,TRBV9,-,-,TGTGCCAGCAGCCCCCGTCAGGGTCGAGATGAGCAGTTCTTC,CASSPRQGRDEQFF
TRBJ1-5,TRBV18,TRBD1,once,TGTGCCAGCTCGCCCGGACAGGGCCCCGAAAAATTCGCTCAGCCCCAGCATTTT,CASSPGQGPEKFAQPQHF
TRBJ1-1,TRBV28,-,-,TGTGCCAGCAGTTTGGGATCGGGGAGGGAGGCTTTCTTT,CASSLGSGREAFF
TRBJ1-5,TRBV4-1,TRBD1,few,TGCGCCAGCAGCCACCGGGACAGCCATAATCAGCCCCAGCATTTT,CASSHRDSHNQPQHF
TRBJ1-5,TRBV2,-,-,TGTGCCAGCGGTTATAGTGATAGCAATCAGCCCCAGCATTTT,CASGYSDSNQPQHF
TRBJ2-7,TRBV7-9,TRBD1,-,TGTGCCAGCAGCTCAAAACCGGGACAGGGCTACTACGAGCAGTACTTC,CASSSKPGQGYYEQYF
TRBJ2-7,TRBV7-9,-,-,TGTGCCAGCAGCTTAGATGGGGGCGTCTACGAGCAGTACTTC,CASSLDGGVYEQYF
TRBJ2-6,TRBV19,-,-,TGTGCCAGTAGTTCGGGAGGGGGCCCTGGGGCCAACGTCCTGACTTTC,CASSSGGGPGANVLTF
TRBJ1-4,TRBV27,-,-,TGTGCCAGCAGCCTGGACAGACTGAATGAAAAACTGTTTTTT,CASSLDRLNEKLFF
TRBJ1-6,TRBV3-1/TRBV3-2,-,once,TGTGCCAGCAGCCAACTACAGGTCAGCTCCTATAATTCACCCCTCCACTTT,CASSQLQVSSYNSPLHF
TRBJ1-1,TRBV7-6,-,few,TGTGCCAGCAGCTTAGTTGTCGGGGAGGTACGTAGGGGCACTGAAGCTTTCTTT,CASSLVVGEVRRGTEAFF
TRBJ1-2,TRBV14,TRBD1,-,TGTGCCAGCAGCCACGCATCCGGGACAGTGCACTATGGCTACACCTTC,CASSHASGTVHYGYTF
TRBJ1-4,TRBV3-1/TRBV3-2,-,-,TGTGCCAGCAGCCAAGCGGGAGGGAATGAAAAACTGTTTTTT,CASSQAGGNEKLFF
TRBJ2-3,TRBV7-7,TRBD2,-,TGTGCTAGCAGTTCAGGACTAGCGGGGGTAGGGAATACGCAGTATTTT,CASSSGLAGVGNTQYF
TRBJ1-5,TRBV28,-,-,TGTGCCAGCAGTTCCCCCTCCCGGGGGAATCCCCAGCATTTT,CASSSPSRGNPQHF
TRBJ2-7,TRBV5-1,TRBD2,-,TGCGCCAGCAGCTTGGTTAGCGGGGGGTCCCTGGGGGAGTACGAGCAGTACTTC,CASSLVSGGSLGEYEQYF
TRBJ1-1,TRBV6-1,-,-,TGTGCCAGCAGTGAAGCCCGGTACAGCACTGAAGCTTTCTTT,CASSEARYSTEAFF
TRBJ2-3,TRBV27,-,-,TGTGCCAGCAGCTCCCAAAAGGCCCTGGGCCAGATCGAGCAGTATTTT,CASSSQKALGQIEQYF
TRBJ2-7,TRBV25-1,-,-,TGTGCCAGCAGATCGGAGGCAGGCTACGAGCAGTACTTC,CASRSEAGYEQYF
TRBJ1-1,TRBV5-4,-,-,TGTGCCAGCAGCGTCCCGGGACAACCGAACACTGAAGCTTTCTTT,CASSVPGQPNTEAFF
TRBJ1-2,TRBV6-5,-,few,TGTGCCAGCAGTTACTCCGACAGGTACTATGGCTACACCTTC,CASSYSDRYYGYTF
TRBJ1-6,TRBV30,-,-,TGTGCCTGGAAGTTAGAGGGTTCGCTATATTCACCCCTCCACTTT,CAWKLEGSLYSPLHF
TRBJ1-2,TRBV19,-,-,TGTGCCAGTAGTATACAGGGGTCGGGTGGCGGCTACACCTTC,CASSIQGSGGGYTF
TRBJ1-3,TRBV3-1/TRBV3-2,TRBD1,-,TGTGCCAGCAGCCGACAGGGCTCTTTTGGAAACACCATATATTTT,CASSRQGSFGNTIYF
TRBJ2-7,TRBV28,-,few,TGTGCCAGCAGTCCGGTAGGAGGTGTAAACGAGCAGTACTTC,CASSPVGGVNEQYF
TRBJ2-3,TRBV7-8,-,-,TGTGCCAGCAGCTTAGTTAGGTCGGGGTCTAGCACAGATACGCAGTATTTT,CASSLVRSGSSTDTQYF
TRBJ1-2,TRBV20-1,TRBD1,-,TGCGGACAGAAAGCTAGACAGGGCCTTTTCTTC,CGQKARQGLFF
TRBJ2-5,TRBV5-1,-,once,TGCGCCAGCAGCTCGTCGAACTCAGAGACCCAGTACTTC,CASSSSNSETQYF
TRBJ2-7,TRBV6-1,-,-,TGTGCCAGCAGTGAATGGCCATCCTACGAGCAGTACTTC,CASSEWPSYEQYF
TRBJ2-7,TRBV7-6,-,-,TGTGCCAGCAGCTTAGCGATCCCGTCCGGCGAGCAGTACTTC,CASSLAIPSGEQYF
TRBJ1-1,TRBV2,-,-,TGTGCCAGCAGATTCTCAGGGATGAAGAACACTGAAGCTTTCTTT,CASRFSGMKNTEAFF
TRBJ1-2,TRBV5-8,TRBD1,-,TGTGCCAGCAGCTGGGGGACAGGCGGCTATGGCTACACCTTC,CASSWGTGGYGYTF
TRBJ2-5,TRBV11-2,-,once,TGTGCCAGCAGCTACAGATACCAAGAGACCCAGTACTTC,CASSYRYQETQYF
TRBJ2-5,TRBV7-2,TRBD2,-,TGTGCCAGCAGCTTAGGGACTAGTGGTCAAGAGACCCAGTACTTC,CASSLGTSGQETQYF
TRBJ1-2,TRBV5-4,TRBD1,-,TGTGCCAGCAGCTCCAGGACAGGGTCTAACTATGGCTACACCTTC,CASSSRTGSNYGYTF
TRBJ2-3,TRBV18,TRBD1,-,TGTGCCAGCTCACCCCCGGGACAGGGGACAGATACGCAGTATTTT,CASSPPGQGTDTQYF
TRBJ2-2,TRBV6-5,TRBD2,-,TGTGCCAGCAGTTACACTAGCGGGGGCAACACCGGGGAGCTGTTTTTT,CASSYTSGGNTGELFF
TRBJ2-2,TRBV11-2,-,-,TGTGCCAGCAGCGCCGACAGCGCCGGGGAGCTGTTTTTT,CASSADSAGELFF
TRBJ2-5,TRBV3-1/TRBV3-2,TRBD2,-,TGTGCCAGCAGCCAAGGCTTCAGCGGGGAAGAGACCCAGTACTTC,CASSQGFSGEETQYF
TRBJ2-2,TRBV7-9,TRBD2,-,TGTGCCAGCAGCGCTCGACTAGCGGGGGCCGGGGAGCTGTTTTTT,CASSARLAGAGELFF
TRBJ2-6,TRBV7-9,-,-,TGTGCCAGCAGCTTAGAGGTCAGGCAAAACGTCCTGACTTTC,CASSLEVRQNVLTF
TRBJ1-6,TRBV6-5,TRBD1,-,TGTGCCAGCAGAGGGACAGACGGAAGTAATTCACCCCTCCACTTT,CASRGTDGSNSPLHF
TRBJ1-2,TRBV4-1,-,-,TGCGCCAGCAGCCAAGGGGGGAACAGGGAAGGCTATGGCTACACCTTC,CASSQGGNREGYGYTF
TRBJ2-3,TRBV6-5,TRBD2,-,TGTGCCAGCAGTTACTACGCTAGCGGGAGCACAGATACGCAGTATTTT,CASSYYASGSTDTQYF
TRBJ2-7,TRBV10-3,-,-,TGTGCCATCAGTGAAAGGACAGCCTCATTGGCCGGGGAGCAGTACTTC,CAISERTASLAGEQYF
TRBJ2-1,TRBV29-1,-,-,TGCAGCGTTGAAGGACAGTTCTCCTACAATGAGCAGTTCTTC,CSVEGQFSYNEQFF
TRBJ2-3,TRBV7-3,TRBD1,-,TGTGCCAGCAGCTCCGGGACAGCGACAGATACGCAGTATTTT,CASSSGTATDTQYF